The TCR beta chain described here comes from a study of cytomegalovirus exposure and HLA in healthy donors. Notes on the study in general: The listing of roughly 160 TCR beta chains classed them as cytomegalovirus-associated. Some public TCRs appeared in many individuals, while most sequences were rare.

The approximately 120-subject validation cohort, separate from the approximately 630-subject first cohort, included the donors. Regarding this clone: The antigen remains unidentified.

Clones were read by immunoSEQ multiplex PCR, and TCRdb kept only the in-frame ones, dropping some. The data contain roughly 68,000 clones, approximately 90% of them singletons. V was shortened by 1 base and J by 10 bases, with 11 bases between the two germline ends. The CDR3 has 13 amino acids. Germline V CDR1 and CDR2: SGHAT, FQNNGV. The sequence was obtained from a woman in her late teens or twenties in good health and CMV-seronegative. This rearrangement joins TRBV11-2 to TRBJ2-1, with TRBD2 as a possible D gene (6 bases). Material: PBMCs. The CDR3 nucleotides read TGTGCCAGCAGCTTAGTGGCGGGACCCGAGCAGTTCTTC. It is translated as CASSLVAGPEQFF.